The present entry profiles one T cell receptor beta chain with its context. The antigen is not known. TCRdb's table, derived via immunoSEQ multiplex PCR, lists solely in-frame clones and lacks some. Of tens of thousands of clones in the sample, 84% were seen once. The sample is drawn from a study of radiotherapy plus CTLA-4 blockade in lung cancer. General study findings and limits: Blood saw expansion of tumor-derived TCR clones after radiotherapy plus ipilimumab.

The CDR3 is 13 residues long. The V end was cut by 2 bases, the J end by 3 bases, with 7 bases between. Per germline, CDR1 KGHSH and CDR2 LQKENI. This TCR was recovered from a human donor with non-small cell lung cancer whose response to radiotherapy plus ipilimumab could not be evaluated. V and J are TRBV18 and TRBJ1-1; D not certain. Material: peripheral blood, obtained from a patient treated with radiotherapy plus ipilimumab. CDR3: CASSPGIDTEAFF. The DNA of the CDR3 is TGTGCCAGCTCACCAGGTATAGACACTGAAGCTTTCTTT. The complete variable domain, with remaining parts taken from reference TRBV18 and TRBJ1-1, reads NAGVMQNPRHLVRRRGQEARLRCSPMKGHSHVYWYRQLPEEGLKFMVYLQKENIIDESGMPKERFSAEFPKEGPSILRIQQVVRGDSAAYFCASSPGIDTEAFFGQGTRLTVV.